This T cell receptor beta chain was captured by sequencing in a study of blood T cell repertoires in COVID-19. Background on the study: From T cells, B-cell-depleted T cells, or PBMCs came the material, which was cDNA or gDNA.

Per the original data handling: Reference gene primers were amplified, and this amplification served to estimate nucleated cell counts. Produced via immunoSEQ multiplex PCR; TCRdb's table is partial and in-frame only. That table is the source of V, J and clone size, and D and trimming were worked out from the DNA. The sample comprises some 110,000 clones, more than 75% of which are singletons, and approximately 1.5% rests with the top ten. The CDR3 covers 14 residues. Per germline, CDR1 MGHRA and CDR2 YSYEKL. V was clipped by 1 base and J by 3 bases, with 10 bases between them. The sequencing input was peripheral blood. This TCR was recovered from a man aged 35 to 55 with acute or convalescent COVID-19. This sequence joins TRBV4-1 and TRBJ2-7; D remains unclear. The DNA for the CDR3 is TGCGCCAGCAGCCAAGGGGCCAGGCGCTACGAGCAGTACTTC. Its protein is CASSQGARRYEQYF.